Listed below are T cell receptor beta chains from one sample, sequenced in a study of technical replicates of blood from a few donors. Sequencing was performed with immunoSEQ multiplex PCR; in TCRdb, only in-frame clones are kept and a portion is missing. The sample shows tens of thousands of clones, about 95% of them seen only once. Sample: T cells isolated from PBMCs. These receptors were collected from a human donor in good health. CDR3s include the opening cysteine and the closing phenylalanine or tryptophan. The order of the fields is D gene, clone size, V gene, J gene, CDR3 protein, CDR3 DNA. The D gene is left open where the match is weak. Some rows have no size entry. The others give once, few or many, or a class for an expanded clone.

-,-,TRBV10-1,TRBJ2-7,CASSERRGSYEQYF,TGCGCCAGCAGTGAGAGGAGAGGGTCCTACGAGCAGTACTTC
TRBD1,-,TRBV28,TRBJ2-7,CASSQGRGPYSYEQYF,TGTGCCAGCAGTCAGGGCAGGGGGCCTTACTCCTACGAGCAGTACTTC
-,-,TRBV29-1,TRBJ2-5,CSVDRVVEETQYF,TGCAGCGTTGACAGGGTAGTCGAGGAGACCCAGTACTTC
-,-,TRBV10-2,TRBJ1-3,CASRATGLGNTIYF,TGCGCCAGCAGAGCTACAGGATTAGGAAACACCATATATTTT
TRBD1,-,TRBV25-1,TRBJ2-1,CASSDWDSKDEQFF,TGTGCCAGCAGTGATTGGGACAGTAAAGATGAGCAGTTCTTC
-,-,TRBV5-4,TRBJ2-5,CASSYTQETQYF,TGTGCCAGCAGCTACACCCAAGAGACCCAGTACTTC
TRBD1,-,TRBV7-3,TRBJ2-3,CASSSGQGTDTQYF,TGTGCCAGCAGCTCCGGACAGGGGACAGATACGCAGTATTTT
TRBD2,-,TRBV6-4,TRBJ2-2,CASSLAGTSPGELFF,TGTGCCAGCAGTCTCGCCGGGACTAGCCCCGGGGAGCTGTTTTTT
-,-,TRBV9,TRBJ2-7,CASSVDPGTYEQYF,TGTGCCAGCAGCGTAGATCCAGGGACCTACGAGCAGTACTTC
-,once,TRBV5-8,TRBJ2-5,CASSIRAVETQYF,TGTGCCAGCAGCATCAGGGCGGTGGAGACCCAGTACTTC
-,-,TRBV2,TRBJ2-5,CATLSPQTQYF,TGTGCCACCCTATCGCCCCAGACCCAGTACTTC
-,-,TRBV7-9,TRBJ1-1,CASSQGITEAFF,TGTGCCAGCAGCCAGGGGATCACTGAAGCTTTCTTT
-,-,TRBV29-1,TRBJ2-1,CSVGQNEQFF,TGCAGCGTTGGCCAGAATGAGCAGTTCTTC
-,-,TRBV6-1,TRBJ1-2,CASSGKKRTGTTVYGYTF,TGTGCCAGCAGTGGAAAGAAGCGAACAGGGACCACCGTCTATGGCTACACCTTC
TRBD1,-,TRBV29-1,TRBJ2-7,CSVETTGGTMEQYF,TGCAGCGTTGAAACTACAGGGGGAACGATGGAGCAGTACTTC
-,-,TRBV6-5,TRBJ1-3,CASSVASSGNTIYF,TGTGCCAGCAGTGTGGCCAGCTCTGGAAACACCATATATTTT
-,-,TRBV6-5,TRBJ1-2,CASSAPPGYGYTF,TGTGCCAGCAGTGCTCCGCCGGGTTACGGCTACACCTTC
-,-,TRBV11-2,TRBJ1-4,CASSSGPEGVWEKLFF,TGTGCCAGCAGCTCGGGCCCCGAGGGGGTTTGGGAAAAACTGTTTTTT
TRBD1,-,TRBV9,TRBJ1-1,CASSPGQGNMNTEAFF,TGTGCCAGCAGCCCAGGACAGGGGAACATGAACACTGAAGCTTTCTTT
-,-,TRBV4-1,TRBJ2-7,CASSHYRAYEQYF,TGCGCCAGCAGCCATTACAGGGCCTACGAGCAGTACTTC
-,-,TRBV19,TRBJ1-2,CATYGEDTVNSYGYTF,TGTGCCACATACGGGGAGGACACCGTAAATTCTTATGGCTACACCTTC
-,-,TRBV5-6,TRBJ1-5,CASSTRGISNQPQHF,TGTGCCAGCAGTACTAGGGGGATTAGCAATCAGCCCCAGCATTTT
TRBD1,-,TRBV29-1,TRBJ2-3,CSVDGGTGDYTDTQYF,TGCAGCGTTGACGGAGGGACAGGTGATTACACAGATACGCAGTATTTT
TRBD2,-,TRBV2,TRBJ2-1,CASSLSGGLSYNEQFF,TGTGCCAGCAGTTTAAGCGGGGGCCTATCCTACAATGAGCAGTTCTTC
-,-,TRBV28,TRBJ1-1,CAGASNTEAFF,TGTGCCGGGGCCTCGAACACTGAAGCTTTCTTT
TRBD1,-,TRBV7-9,TRBJ2-1,CASGDRGHNEQFF,TGTGCCAGCGGGGACAGGGGACACAATGAGCAGTTCTTC
TRBD1,-,TRBV30,TRBJ1-1,CAWSRDRGHTEAFF,TGTGCCTGGAGTCGAGACAGGGGGCACACTGAAGCTTTCTTT
-,-,TRBV6-5,TRBJ1-5,CASSDQGYSNQPQHF,TGTGCCAGCAGCGACCAGGGATATAGCAATCAGCCCCAGCATTTT
-,-,TRBV27,TRBJ2-2,CATVPGELFF,TGTGCCACCGTCCCCGGGGAGCTGTTTTTT
-,-,TRBV2,TRBJ1-4,CASSVEFNEKLFF,TGTGCCAGCAGTGTTGAGTTTAATGAAAAACTGTTTTTT
TRBD1,-,TRBV28,TRBJ1-5,CASSRDRGRQPQHF,TGTGCCAGCAGTCGGGATAGGGGGCGTCAGCCCCAGCATTTT
TRBD2,-,TRBV2,TRBJ2-5,CASSERLAGGLETQYF,TGTGCCAGCAGTGAGAGACTAGCGGGGGGGCTTGAGACCCAGTACTTC
-,-,TRBV19,TRBJ1-2,CASSNGGRGVYGYTF,TGTGCCAGTAGTAATGGGGGCAGGGGTGTCTATGGCTACACCTTC